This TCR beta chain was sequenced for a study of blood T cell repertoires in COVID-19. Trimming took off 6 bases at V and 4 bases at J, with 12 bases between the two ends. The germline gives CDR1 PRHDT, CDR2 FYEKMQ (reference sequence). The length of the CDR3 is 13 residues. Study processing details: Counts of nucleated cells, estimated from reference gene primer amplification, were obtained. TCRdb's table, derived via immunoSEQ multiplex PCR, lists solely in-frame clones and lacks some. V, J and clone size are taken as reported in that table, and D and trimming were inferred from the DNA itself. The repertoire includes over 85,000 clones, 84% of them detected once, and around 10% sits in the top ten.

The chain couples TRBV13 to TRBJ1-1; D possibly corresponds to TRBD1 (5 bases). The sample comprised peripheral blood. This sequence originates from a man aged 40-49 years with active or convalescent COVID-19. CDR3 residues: CASSPMGGTEAFF. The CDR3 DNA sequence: TGTGCCAGCAGTCCGATGGGGGGCACTGAAGCTTTCTTT. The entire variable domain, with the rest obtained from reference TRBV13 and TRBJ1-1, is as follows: AAGVIQSPRHLIKEKRETATLKCYPIPRHDTVYWYQQGPGQDPQFLISFYEKMQSDKGSIPDRFSAQQFSDYHSELNMSSLELGDSALYFCASSPMGGTEAFFGQGTRLTVV.